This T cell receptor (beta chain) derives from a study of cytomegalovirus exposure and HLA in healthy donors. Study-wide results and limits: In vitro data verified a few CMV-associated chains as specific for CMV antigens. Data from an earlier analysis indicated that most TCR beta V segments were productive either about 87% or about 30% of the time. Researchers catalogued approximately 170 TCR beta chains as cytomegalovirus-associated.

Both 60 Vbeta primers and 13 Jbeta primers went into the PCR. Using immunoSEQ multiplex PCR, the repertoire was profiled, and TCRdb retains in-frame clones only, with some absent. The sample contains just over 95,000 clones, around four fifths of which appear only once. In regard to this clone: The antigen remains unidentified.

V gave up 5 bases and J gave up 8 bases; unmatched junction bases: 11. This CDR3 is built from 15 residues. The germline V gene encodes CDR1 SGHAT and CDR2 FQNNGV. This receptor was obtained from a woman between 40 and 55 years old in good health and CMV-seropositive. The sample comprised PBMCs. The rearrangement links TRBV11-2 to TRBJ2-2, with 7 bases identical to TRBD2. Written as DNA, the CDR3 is TGTGCCAGCAGCCTCGGACTAGAACGATCAGGGGAGCTGTTTTTT. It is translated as CASSLGLERSGELFF.